This entry features one T cell receptor beta chain sequence. This entry comes from a study of blood T cell repertoires in COVID-19. Per the original methods: Amplification with reference gene primers provided the estimates of nucleated cell counts. Profiled with immunoSEQ multiplex PCR; TCRdb holds only in-frame clones, not every one. The V and J calls and clone size were taken over from that table, and D and trimming were inferred from the DNA. The table has about 330,000 clones, about 89% seen once. Cohort 3 donors counted as recovered after two negative PCRs, clearance, or resolved symptoms. The sample taken for sequencing was PBMCs or T cells enriched from blood (not recorded which). This TCR was recovered from a woman aged 30 to 39 who had recovered from COVID-19.

CDR3 DNA: TGTGCCAGCAGCCCGCGGTACCATGGCTACACCTTC. Amino acids: CASSPRYHGYTF. The chain employs TRBV7-9 and TRBJ1-2; no firm D call. The CDR3 contains 12 residues. V lost 5 bases and J lost 6, with 10 bases in between. Germline-derived CDR1 and CDR2 are SEHNR and FQNEAQ (reference sequence).